The sequence of this T cell receptor beta chain was determined in a study of T-cell reconstitution after alpha-beta-depleted transplantation in children. Trimming took off 0 bases at V and 5 bases at J, with 13 bases between the two ends. The CDR3 runs 15 residues. The germline V gene has CDR1 LNHNV and CDR2 YYDKDF (reference sequence). The study, taken as a whole, reports: In patients about two months after transplant, alpha-beta T cells reportedly arose from several hundred expanded graft clones. Most T-cell counts and diversity one year after the transplant came from T cells that were newly produced.

Using unique molecular identifiers, the investigators prepared the TCRbeta library. TCRdb re-analysed the PCR reads in MiXCR, keeping a single row per CDR3 protein. Of about 420,000 distinct CDR3 sequences listed, about a sixth are singletons. Turning to this clonotype: The target antigen is unknown.

This sample comprised PBMCs, mostly from graft donor cells, obtained 360 days after TCRalphabeta/CD19-depleted stem cell transplant. The rearrangement joins TRBV15 to TRBJ2-5; perhaps TRBD1 as D (6 bases). The sequence came from a boy under two years old who had a stem cell transplant for Wiskott-Aldrich syndrome, so the T cells may come from the graft donor. CDR3 sequence reads: CATSRESHRVETQYF. As DNA, the CDR3 is TGTGCCACCAGCAGAGAAAGCCACAGGGTCGAGACCCAGTACTTC.